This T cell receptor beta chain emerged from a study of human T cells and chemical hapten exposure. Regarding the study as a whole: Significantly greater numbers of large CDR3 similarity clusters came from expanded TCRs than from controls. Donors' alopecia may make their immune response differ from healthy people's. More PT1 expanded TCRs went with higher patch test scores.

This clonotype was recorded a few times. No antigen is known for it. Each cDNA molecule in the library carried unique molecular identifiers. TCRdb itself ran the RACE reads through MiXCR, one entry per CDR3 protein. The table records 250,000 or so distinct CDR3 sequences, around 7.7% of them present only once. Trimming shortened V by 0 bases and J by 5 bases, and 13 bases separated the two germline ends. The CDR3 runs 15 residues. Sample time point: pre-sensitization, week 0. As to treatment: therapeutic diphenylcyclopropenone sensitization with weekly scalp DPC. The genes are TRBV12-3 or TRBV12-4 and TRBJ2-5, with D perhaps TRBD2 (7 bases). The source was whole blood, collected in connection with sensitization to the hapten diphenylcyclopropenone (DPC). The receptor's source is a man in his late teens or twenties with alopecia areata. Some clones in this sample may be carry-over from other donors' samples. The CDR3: CASSLAMGGGETQYF. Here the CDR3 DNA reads TGTGCCAGCAGTTTAGCGATGGGAGGGGGGGAGACCCAGTACTTC.